This T cell receptor (beta chain) was documented in a study of molecular identifiers for immune sequencing clone quantification. Study-level points and caveats: In naive cells, under 1% of molecules belonged to clones above 20 RNA copies, against over 97% in effector cells.

Previously described methods with listed TCR primers produced the bulk TCR libraries. TCRdb fed the PCR reads into MiXCR, producing one record per CDR3 protein. The table lists 90,000 to 120,000 distinct CDR3 sequences, roughly a third of them singletons, with 4% to 4.5% in the top ten. Turning to this clonotype: The antigen remains undetermined.

Between roughly 18,000 and 1,100,000 sorted cells, with 10%, 30% or 50% RNA, yielded naive CD8 libraries. Naive CD8 T cells were sorted as CD8+CD4-CCR7+CD45RA+. There are 12 residues in the CDR3. CDR1 SGHDT and CDR2 YYEEEE come from the germline V gene. V was pared by 3 bases and J by 9 bases, with 10 bases between. The receptor's source is a human donor in good health. Some libraries in this study had Jurkat cell RNA spiked in. The chain is built from TRBV5-6 and TRBJ1-5; no clear D. Sequencing used naive CD8+ T cells from blood, with Jurkat cell RNA spiked in. Subset defined: FACS-sorted CD8+CD4-CCR7+CD45RA+ naive T cells. The CDR3 reads CASSSGPLPQHF. The DNA of the CDR3 is TGTGCCAGCAGCTCAGGCCCTTTGCCCCAGCATTTT.